A single sample gave rise to the 11 T cell receptor beta chains below, sequenced in a study of control samples from healthy donors and cancer patients. Using immunoSEQ multiplex PCR, the repertoire was profiled, and TCRdb retains in-frame clones only, with some absent. The sample contains approximately 68,000 clones, under 85% of which appear only once. Input material: blood. The receptors derive from a man in his sixties in good health.

The chain has TRBV5-1 and TRBJ2-6; D is undetermined. Germline V gene sequence: CDR1 SGHRS, CDR2 YFSETQ. V was trimmed by 9 bases and J by 0 bases, leaving 19 bases between them. There are 17 residues in the CDR3. Written as DNA, the CDR3 is TGCGCCACACGCCCAGGCCGGAGCCTCTCTGGGGCCAACGTCCTGACTTTC. Its protein is CATRPGRSLSGANVLTF.

V usage is TRBV4-1 and J usage is TRBJ2-7, with 7 nucleotides matching TRBD2. J lost 3 bases, V lost 0 bases, and 11 bases had no gene match. The CDR3 is made up of 17 amino acids. CDR1 MGHRA and CDR2 YSYEKL come from the germline V gene. CDR3 residues: CASSQDRQTSIGYEQYF. The CDR3 DNA follows: TGCGCCAGCAGCCAAGATAGGCAGACTAGCATCGGCTACGAGCAGTACTTC.

The chain joins TRBV5-1 to TRBJ2-1; 8 positions match TRBD1. The V gene's germline CDR1 is SGHRS and CDR2 YFSETQ. Losses at the gene ends were 0 bases for V and 7 bases for J; bases not matched to a gene: 9. CDR3 length: 16 amino acids. The CDR3 coding sequence is TGCGCCAGCAGCTTGGCCGGGCAGGGGGCGCGGAATGAGCAGTTCTTC. Protein: CASSLAGQGARNEQFF.

The rearrangement uses TRBV28 and TRBJ1-5; 12 nucleotides line up with TRBD1. The J segment lost 5 bases and the V segment lost 4 bases, leaving 9 bases of the junction unmatched. This CDR3 spans 17 amino acids. The V gene's germline CDR1 is MDHEN and CDR2 SYDVKM. As DNA, the CDR3 is TGTGCCAGCAGTTCCGGGACAGGGGGCGCTTATGATCAGCCCCAGCATTTT. This gives the protein CASSSGTGGAYDQPQHF.

There are a few counts of this clone. V usage is TRBV5-1 and J usage is TRBJ2-7, with 7 bases identical to TRBD2. V gave up 1 base and J gave up 4 bases; unmatched junction bases: 5. CDR1 SGHRS and CDR2 YFSETQ come from the germline V gene. The CDR3 runs to 14 residues. CDR3 sequence: CASSLLLAEYEQYF. CDR3 nucleotide sequence: TGCGCCAGCAGCTTGTTGCTAGCGGAGTACGAGCAGTACTTC.

This sequence joins TRBV5-4 and TRBJ1-5; 8 nucleotides match TRBD1. Trimming took 4 bases from V and 7 from J; bases not matched to a gene: 7. Germline loops: CDR1 SGHNT, CDR2 YYREEE (reference sequence). This CDR3 spans 14 amino acids. The CDR3 spells CASSPDRAGQPQHF. In DNA form, the CDR3 reads TGTGCCAGCAGCCCGGACAGGGCTGGGCAGCCCCAGCATTTT.

V usage is TRBV14 and J usage is TRBJ2-1, with 10 positions matching TRBD2. The CDR3 length is 16 residues. V lost 1 base and J lost 9; bases outside the gene matches: 9. CDR1 and CDR2 from the germline V gene are SGHDN and FVKESK. CDR3 coding DNA: TGTGCCAGCAGCCAAGGAGAGCTAGCGGGAGTCGGTGAGCAGTTCTTC. Translated: CASSQGELAGVGEQFF.

The rearrangement links TRBV4-2 to TRBJ2-7; maybe TRBD2 (5 bases). Germline lookup yields CDR1 LGHNA and CDR2 YNFKEQ. V lost 1 base and J 2 bases, leaving 12 bases between the germline ends. CDR3 length equals 15 residues. The CDR3 loop is CASSQGLGLTYEQYF. The CDR3 DNA reads as TGTGCCAGCAGCCAAGGCCTCGGACTCACCTACGAGCAGTACTTC.

The chain's CDR3 is CSVTRGDTGELFF. CDR3 DNA sequence: TGCAGCGTTACCAGGGGAGACACCGGGGAGCTGTTTTTT. The V call is TRBV29-1, the J call TRBJ2-2; D is possibly TRBD1 (6 bases). V lost 5 bases and J lost 3, with 10 bases in between. The CDR3 is 13 residues long. The germline gives CDR1 SQVTM, CDR2 ANQGSEA.

The V and J genes are TRBV28 and TRBJ2-2; TRBD1 matches at 7 bases. Germline CDR1 MDHEN, CDR2 SYDVKM. V was clipped by 5 bases and J by 7 bases; unmatched bases: 10. The CDR3 covers 15 residues. The CDR3 DNA follows: TGTGCCAGCAGTGGAGCAGGGGGTGTCGTCGGGGAGCTGTTTTTT. Amino acids: CASSGAGGVVGELFF.

The rearrangement joins TRBV19 to TRBJ2-2, with TRBD2 matching over 7 bases. CDR3 length equals 14 residues. Germline V gene lookup returns CDR1 LNHDA and CDR2 SQIVND (reference sequence). Unmatched junction bases numbered 4, after V lost 8 bases and J lost 1 base. This CDR3 is CASLSSGNTGELFF. DNA of the CDR3: TGTGCCAGTTTGTCTAGCGGGAACACCGGGGAGCTGTTTTTT.